These 13 T cell receptor beta chains were all obtained from the same sample, sequenced in a study of T cells in Graves' hyperthyroidism and ophthalmopathy. The CDR3 regions of TCR beta were amplified from RNA transcripts. Carried out on the TCR CDR3, a first-round RT-PCR used the HTBI primer set. MiXCR, run by TCRdb on the multiplex PCR reads, gives a single entry per CDR3 protein. Among more than 300,000 distinct CDR3 sequences listed, approximately 14% were seen once. Sequenced input: blood. The source of these receptors is a woman in her 30s with Graves' ophthalmopathy.

This clonotype has ten or more counts. V is TRBV14 and J is TRBJ2-1; 8 bases agree with TRBD2. The CDR3 covers 16 residues. Germline V gene lookup returns CDR1 SGHDN and CDR2 FVKESK. Trimming removed 3 bases from V and 6 bases from J; junction bases left unmatched: 10. In DNA, the CDR3 is TGTGCCAGCAGCCACCTACTTGCGGGGGGAACCAATGAGCAGTTCTTC. This sequence encodes CASSHLLAGGTNEQFF. Using reference TRBV14 and TRBJ2-1 for the parts outside the CDR3, the full variable domain is EAGVTQFPSHSVIEKGQTVTLRCDPISGHDNLYWYRRVMGKEIKFLLHFVKESKQDESGMPNNRFLAERTGGTYSTLKVQPAELEDSGVYFCASSHLLAGGTNEQFFGPGTRLTVL.

Many counts were recorded for this clonotype. The J gene is TRBJ2-5, the V gene TRBV14; D is unclear. CDR1 is SGHDN, CDR2 FVKESK, per germline. Trimming took 1 base from V and 1 from J, leaving 7 bases between them. The CDR3 spans 14 residues. CDR3 in amino acids: CASSQALTQETQYF. The CDR3 nucleotides are TGTGCCAGCAGCCAAGCTCTAACCCAAGAGACCCAGTACTTC.

This clonotype came up many times. The V call is TRBV28, the J call TRBJ1-1; no reliable D call. Germline V gene data show CDR1 as MDHEN and CDR2 as SYDVKM. CDR3 size: 11 residues. Between the trimmed V and J ends, which lost 4 bases and 11 bases, there was a span of 11 bases. This CDR3 is CASSSPFSAFF. Here the CDR3 DNA reads TGTGCCAGCAGTTCCCCATTCTCGGCTTTCTTT.

This clonotype was seen many times. The V call is TRBV7-9, the J call TRBJ1-2; D is unclear. The CDR3 has 15 amino acids. Germline values: CDR1 SEHNR, CDR2 FQNEAQ (reference sequence). V was clipped by 5 bases and J by 3 bases, with 16 bases between them. The CDR3: CASSPLSGFDYGYTF. DNA for the CDR3: TGTGCCAGCAGCCCGCTAAGCGGATTCGACTATGGCTACACCTTC.

This clonotype was detected ten times or more. CDR3 DNA sequence: TGTGCCAGCAGCTCGGTTGGGGAGCTGTTTTTT. It is translated as CASSSVGELFF. The J gene is TRBJ2-2, the V gene TRBV7-9; D is uncertain. Germline lookup yields CDR1 SEHNR and CDR2 FQNEAQ (reference sequence). V was clipped by 4 bases and J by 8 bases, with 5 bases between them. This CDR3 comprises 11 residues.

This clonotype was recorded at least ten times. The gene calls are TRBV7-2 and TRBJ1-1, with 11 bases lining up with TRBD1. The CDR3 runs to 18 residues. The germline V gene has CDR1 SGHTA and CDR2 FQGNSA. V shed 4 bases and J 4 bases; nucleotides not matched to a gene: 14. CDR3 nucleotide sequence: TGTGCCAGCAGCTCTAACAAACCGGGACAGGGGGGGTTCACTGAAGCTTTCTTT. Its protein product is CASSSNKPGQGGFTEAFF.

This clonotype appeared many times. The CDR3 DNA follows: TGTGCCAGCAGCCTACTAGCGGGGGGATACGGGGAGCTGTTTTTT. Its translation is CASSLLAGGYGELFF. The V gene is TRBV7-2, the J gene TRBJ2-2; 12 bases are a match to TRBD2. V trimming: 5 bases; J trimming: 7 bases; junction bases outside the gene matches: 5. This CDR3 is built from 15 residues. Germline V gene data show CDR1 as SGHTA and CDR2 as FQGNSA.

This clonotype has at least ten counts. The V and J genes are TRBV7-2 and TRBJ1-2, with D perhaps TRBD1 (6 bases). This CDR3 has 15 residues. Germline assignment: CDR1 SGHTA and CDR2 FQGNSA. V lost 5 bases, J lost 4 bases, and 17 bases lay in between. The CDR3 is CASSKNDRLFYGYTF. In DNA, the CDR3 is TGTGCCAGCAGCAAGAATGACAGGCTTTTCTATGGCTACACCTTC.

This chain links TRBV25-1 with TRBJ1-4; D is perhaps TRBD1 (6 bases). From germline, CDR1 is MGHDK and CDR2 SYGVNS. V was shortened by 4 bases and J by 0 bases, with 15 bases between the two germline ends. The length of the CDR3 is 17 residues. CDR3 nucleotide sequence: TGTGCCAGCAGTGGGGCGGACAGAGTTGCAACTAATGAAAAACTGTTTTTT. This translates into CASSGADRVATNEKLFF.

This clonotype was observed at least ten times. V gene TRBV11-2 combines with J gene TRBJ1-3; TRBD1 matches 7 bases. Per germline, CDR1 SGHAT and CDR2 FQNNGV. With V trimmed by 3 bases and J by 0 bases, 5 bases remained unmatched. This CDR3 has 16 amino acids. The CDR3: CASSFTGDNSGNTIYF. CDR3 DNA sequence: TGTGCCAGCAGCTTCACAGGGGACAACTCTGGAAACACCATATATTTT.

This clonotype has ten or more counts. This chain uses TRBV27 with TRBJ2-3; 7 positions agree with TRBD1. Germline trimming cut 4 bases from V and 2 bases from J; bases unmatched to any gene: 9. This CDR3 contains 16 residues. The V gene's germline CDR1 is MNHEY and CDR2 SMNVEV (reference sequence). The CDR3 reads CASSYTGTAITDTQYF. The CDR3 nucleotides are TGTGCCAGCAGTTACACCGGGACAGCTATCACAGATACGCAGTATTTT.

This chain joins TRBV6-2 or TRBV6-3 and TRBJ2-3; D is possibly TRBD2 (5 bases). The V gene lost 0 bases and the J gene lost 3 bases, with 13 bases spanning the gap. Germline V gene data show CDR1 as MNHEY and CDR2 as SVGEGT. The CDR3 totals 16 residues. The CDR3 coding sequence is TGTGCCAGCAGTTACTCCGGGGAGTTGAGAACAGATACGCAGTATTTT. Its translation: CASSYSGELRTDTQYF.

Details on this clonotype: A clone one base away is much larger, so this may be a read error. The chain couples TRBV29-1 to TRBJ1-2; D unresolved. The CDR3 is made up of 13 amino acids. Germline CDR1 SQVTM, CDR2 ANQGSEA. In DNA, the CDR3 is TGCAGCGTTGAGGAGGGATTCGGATATGGCTGCACCTTC. This codes for CSVEEGFGYGCTF.